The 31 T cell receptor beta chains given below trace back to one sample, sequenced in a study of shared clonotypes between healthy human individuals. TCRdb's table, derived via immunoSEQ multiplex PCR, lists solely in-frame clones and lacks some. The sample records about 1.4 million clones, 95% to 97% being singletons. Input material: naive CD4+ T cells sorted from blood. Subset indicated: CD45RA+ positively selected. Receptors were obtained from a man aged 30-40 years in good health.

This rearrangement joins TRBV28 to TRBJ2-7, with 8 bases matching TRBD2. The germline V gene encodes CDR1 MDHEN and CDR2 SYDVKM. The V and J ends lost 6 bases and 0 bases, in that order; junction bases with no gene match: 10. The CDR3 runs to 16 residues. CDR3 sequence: CASRMGVSGTSYEQYF. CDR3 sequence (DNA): TGTGCCAGCAGAATGGGCGTTAGCGGGACCTCCTACGAGCAGTACTTC.

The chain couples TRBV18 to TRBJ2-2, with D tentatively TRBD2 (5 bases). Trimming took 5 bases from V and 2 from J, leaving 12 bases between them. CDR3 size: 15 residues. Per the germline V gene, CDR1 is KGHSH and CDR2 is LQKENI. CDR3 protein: CASSDKAVNTGELFF. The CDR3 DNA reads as TGTGCCAGCTCAGATAAAGCGGTTAACACCGGGGAGCTGTTTTTT. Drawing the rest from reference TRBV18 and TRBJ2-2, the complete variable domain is NAGVMQNPRHLVRRRGQEARLRCSPMKGHSHVYWYRQLPEEGLKFMVYLQKENIIDESGMPKERFSAEFPKEGPSILRIQQVVRGDSAAYFCASSDKAVNTGELFFGEGSRLTVL.

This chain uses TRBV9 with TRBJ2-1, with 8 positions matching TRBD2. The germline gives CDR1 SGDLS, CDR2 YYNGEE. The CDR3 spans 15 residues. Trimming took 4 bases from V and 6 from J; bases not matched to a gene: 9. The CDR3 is CASSSSGTSPNEQFF. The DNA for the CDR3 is TGTGCCAGCAGCTCTTCCGGGACTAGTCCCAATGAGCAGTTCTTC.

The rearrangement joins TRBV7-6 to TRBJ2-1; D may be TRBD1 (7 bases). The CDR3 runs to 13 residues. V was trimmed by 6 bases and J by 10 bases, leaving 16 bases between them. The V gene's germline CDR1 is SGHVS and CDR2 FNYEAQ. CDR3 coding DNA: TGTGCCAGCAGTCGAAACCCAGGGGGGGAGCAGTTCTTC. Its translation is CASSRNPGGEQFF.

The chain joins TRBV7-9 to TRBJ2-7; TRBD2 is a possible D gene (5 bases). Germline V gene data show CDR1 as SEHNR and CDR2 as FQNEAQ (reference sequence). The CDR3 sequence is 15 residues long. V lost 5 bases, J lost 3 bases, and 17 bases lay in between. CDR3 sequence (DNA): TGTGCCAGCAGCGGCGGCCGGGCAGACTACTACGAGCAGTACTTC. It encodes CASSGGRADYYEQYF.

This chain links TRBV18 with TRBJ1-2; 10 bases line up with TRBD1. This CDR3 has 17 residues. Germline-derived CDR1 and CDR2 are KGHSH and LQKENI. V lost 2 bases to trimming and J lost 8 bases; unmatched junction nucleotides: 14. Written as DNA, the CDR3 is TGTGCCAGCTCACCATCAAAGGGAAGACAGGGGGCGGGCGGCTACACCTTC. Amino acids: CASSPSKGRQGAGGYTF.

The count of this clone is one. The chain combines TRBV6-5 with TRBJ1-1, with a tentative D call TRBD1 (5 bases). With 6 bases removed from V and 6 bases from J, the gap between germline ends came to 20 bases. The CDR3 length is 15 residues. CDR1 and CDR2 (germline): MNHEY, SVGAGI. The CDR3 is CASRVTATIPAEAFF. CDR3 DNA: TGTGCCAGCAGGGTGACAGCTACTATACCCGCTGAAGCTTTCTTT.

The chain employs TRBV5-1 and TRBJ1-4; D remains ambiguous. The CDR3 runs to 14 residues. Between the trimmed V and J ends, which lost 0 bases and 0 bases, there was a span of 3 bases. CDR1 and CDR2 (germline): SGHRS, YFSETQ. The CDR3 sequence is CASSLETTNEKLFF. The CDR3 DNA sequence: TGCGCCAGCAGCTTGGAAACAACTAATGAAAAACTGTTTTTT.

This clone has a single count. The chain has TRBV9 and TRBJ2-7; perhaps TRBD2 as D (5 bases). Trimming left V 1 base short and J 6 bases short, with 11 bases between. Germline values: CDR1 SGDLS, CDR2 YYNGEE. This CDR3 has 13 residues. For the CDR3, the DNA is TGTGCCAGCAGCGTACTACTAGGCGCCGAGCAGTACTTC. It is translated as CASSVLLGAEQYF.

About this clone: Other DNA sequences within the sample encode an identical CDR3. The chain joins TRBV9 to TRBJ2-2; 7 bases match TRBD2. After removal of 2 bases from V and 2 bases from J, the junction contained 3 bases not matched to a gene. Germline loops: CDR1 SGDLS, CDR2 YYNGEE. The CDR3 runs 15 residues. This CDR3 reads CASSVTSANTGELFF. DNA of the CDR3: TGTGCCAGCAGCGTTACTAGCGCAAACACCGGGGAGCTGTTTTTT.

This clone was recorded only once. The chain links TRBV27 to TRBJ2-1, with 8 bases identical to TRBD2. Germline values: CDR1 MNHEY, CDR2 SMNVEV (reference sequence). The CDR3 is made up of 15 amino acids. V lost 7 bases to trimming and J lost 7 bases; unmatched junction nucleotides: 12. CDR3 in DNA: TGTGCCAGCACAAAACTAGCGGATCCAACTAATGAGCAGTTCTTC. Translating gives CASTKLADPTNEQFF.

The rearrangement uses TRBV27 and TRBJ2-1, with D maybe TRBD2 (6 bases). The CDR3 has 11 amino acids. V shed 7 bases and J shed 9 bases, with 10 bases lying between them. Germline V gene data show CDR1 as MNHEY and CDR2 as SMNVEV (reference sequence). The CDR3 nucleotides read TGTGCCAGCACTGGGCGGGGTGAGCAGTTCTTC. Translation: CASTGRGEQFF.

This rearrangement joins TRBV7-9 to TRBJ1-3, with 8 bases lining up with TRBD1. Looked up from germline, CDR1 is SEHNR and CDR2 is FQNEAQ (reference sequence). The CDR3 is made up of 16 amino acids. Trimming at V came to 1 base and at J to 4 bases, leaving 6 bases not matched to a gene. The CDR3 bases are TGTGCCAGCAGCTTAGATCAGGGGGCTGGAGGAAACACCATATATTTT. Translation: CASSLDQGAGGNTIYF.

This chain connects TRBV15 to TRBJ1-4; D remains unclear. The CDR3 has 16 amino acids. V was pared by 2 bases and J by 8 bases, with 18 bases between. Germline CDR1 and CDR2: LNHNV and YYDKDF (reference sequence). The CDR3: CATSRLYHGRGEKLFF. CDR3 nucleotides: TGTGCCACCAGCAGACTGTACCATGGCCGAGGAGAAAAACTGTTTTTT.

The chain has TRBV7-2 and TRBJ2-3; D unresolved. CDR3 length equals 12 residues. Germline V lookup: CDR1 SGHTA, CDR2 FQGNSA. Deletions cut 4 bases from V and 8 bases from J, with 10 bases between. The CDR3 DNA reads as TGTGCCAGCAGCTCCCAGTCACCTACGCAGTATTTT. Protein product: CASSSQSPTQYF. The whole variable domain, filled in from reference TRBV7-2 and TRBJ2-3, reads GAGVSQSPSNKVTEKGKDVELRCDPISGHTALYWYRQSLGQGLEFLIYFQGNSAPDKSGLPSDRFSAERTGGSVSTLTIQRTQQEDSAVYLCASSSQSPTQYFGPGTRLTVL.

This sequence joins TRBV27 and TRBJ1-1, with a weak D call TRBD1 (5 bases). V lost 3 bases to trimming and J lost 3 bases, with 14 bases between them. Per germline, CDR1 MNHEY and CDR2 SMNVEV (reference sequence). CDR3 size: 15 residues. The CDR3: CASSFYGAGDTEAFF. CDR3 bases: TGTGCCAGCAGTTTTTATGGGGCAGGAGACACTGAAGCTTTCTTT.

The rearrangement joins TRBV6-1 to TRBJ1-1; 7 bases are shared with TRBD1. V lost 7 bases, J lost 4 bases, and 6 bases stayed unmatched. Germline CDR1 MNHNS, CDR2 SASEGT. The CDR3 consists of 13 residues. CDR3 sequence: CASIAAGGTEAFF. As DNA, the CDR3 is TGTGCCAGCATAGCGGCAGGGGGCACTGAAGCTTTCTTT.

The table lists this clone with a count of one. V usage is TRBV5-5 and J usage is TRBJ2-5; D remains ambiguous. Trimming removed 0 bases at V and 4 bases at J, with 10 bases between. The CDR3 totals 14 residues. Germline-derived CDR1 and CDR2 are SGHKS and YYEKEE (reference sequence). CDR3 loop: CASSLAVFSETQYF. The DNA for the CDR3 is TGTGCCAGCAGCTTGGCCGTTTTCTCAGAGACCCAGTACTTC.

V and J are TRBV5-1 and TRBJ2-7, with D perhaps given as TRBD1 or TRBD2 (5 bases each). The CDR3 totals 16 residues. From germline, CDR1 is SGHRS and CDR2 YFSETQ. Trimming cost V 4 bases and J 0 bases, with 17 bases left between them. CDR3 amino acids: CASSLDTGPSSYEQYF. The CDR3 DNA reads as TGCGCCAGCAGCCTGGATACGGGACCGAGCTCCTACGAGCAGTACTTC.

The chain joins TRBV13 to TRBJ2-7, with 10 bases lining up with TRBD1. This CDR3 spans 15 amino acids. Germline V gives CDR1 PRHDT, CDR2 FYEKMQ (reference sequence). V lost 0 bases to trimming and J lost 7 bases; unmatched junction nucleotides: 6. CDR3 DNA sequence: TGTGCCAGCAGCTTAGGCGGGACAGGGGCGGGGGAGCAGTACTTC. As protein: CASSLGGTGAGEQYF.

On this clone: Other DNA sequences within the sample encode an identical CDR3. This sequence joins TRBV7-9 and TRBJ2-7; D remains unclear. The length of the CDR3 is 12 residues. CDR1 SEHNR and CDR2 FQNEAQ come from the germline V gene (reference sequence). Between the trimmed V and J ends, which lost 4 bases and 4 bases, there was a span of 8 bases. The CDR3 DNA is TGTGCCAGCAGCTCGCAGGTATACGAGCAGTACTTC. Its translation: CASSSQVYEQYF.

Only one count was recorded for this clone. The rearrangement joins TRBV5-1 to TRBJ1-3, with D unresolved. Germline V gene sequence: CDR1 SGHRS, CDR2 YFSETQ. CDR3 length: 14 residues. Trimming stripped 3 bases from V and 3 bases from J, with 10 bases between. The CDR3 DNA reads TGCGCCAGCAGCTCAACTGCGGGTGGAAACACCATATATTTT. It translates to CASSSTAGGNTIYF.

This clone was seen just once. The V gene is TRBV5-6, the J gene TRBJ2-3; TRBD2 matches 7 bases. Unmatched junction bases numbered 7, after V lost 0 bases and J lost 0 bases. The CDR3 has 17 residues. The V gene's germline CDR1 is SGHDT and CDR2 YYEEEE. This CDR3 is CASSLGLGTTSTDTQYF. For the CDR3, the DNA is TGTGCCAGCAGCTTGGGATTAGGGACTACAAGCACAGATACGCAGTATTTT.

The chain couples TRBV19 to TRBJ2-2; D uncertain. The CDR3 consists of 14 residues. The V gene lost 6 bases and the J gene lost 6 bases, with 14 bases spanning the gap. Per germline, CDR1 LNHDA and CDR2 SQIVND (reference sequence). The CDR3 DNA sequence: TGTGCCAGTAGACAAAGGACCGTCCCCGGGGAGCTGTTTTTT. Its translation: CASRQRTVPGELFF.

The CDR3 protein is CASSWIGGTGSYNEQFF. The CDR3 DNA is TGCGCCAGCAGCTGGATTGGCGGGACAGGATCCTACAATGAGCAGTTCTTC. The gene calls are TRBV5-1 and TRBJ2-1, with 8 bases identical to TRBD1. The V gene's germline CDR1 is SGHRS and CDR2 YFSETQ. The CDR3 totals 17 residues. Trimming cost V 3 bases and J 1 base; bases outside gene matches: 9.

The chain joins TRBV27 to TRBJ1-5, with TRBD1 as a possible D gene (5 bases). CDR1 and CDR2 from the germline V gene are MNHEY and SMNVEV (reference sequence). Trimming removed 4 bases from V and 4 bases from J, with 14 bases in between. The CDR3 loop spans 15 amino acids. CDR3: CASSSSQGQNQPQHF. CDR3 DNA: TGTGCCAGCAGTTCGAGTCAGGGTCAAAATCAGCCCCAGCATTTT.

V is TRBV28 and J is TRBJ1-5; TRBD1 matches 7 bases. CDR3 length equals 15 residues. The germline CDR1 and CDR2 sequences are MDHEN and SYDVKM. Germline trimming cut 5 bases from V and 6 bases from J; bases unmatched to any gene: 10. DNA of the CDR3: TGTGCCAGCAGTACATACAGGGGTTTAGTTCAGCCCCAGCATTTT. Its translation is CASSTYRGLVQPQHF.

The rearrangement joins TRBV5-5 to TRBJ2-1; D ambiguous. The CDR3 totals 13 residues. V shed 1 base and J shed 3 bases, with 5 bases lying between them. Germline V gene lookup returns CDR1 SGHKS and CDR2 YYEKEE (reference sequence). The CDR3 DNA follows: TGTGCCAGCAGCTTGTCTGGCTACAATGAGCAGTTCTTC. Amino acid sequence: CASSLSGYNEQFF. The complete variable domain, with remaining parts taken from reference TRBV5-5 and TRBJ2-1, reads DAGVTQSPTHLIKTRGQQVTLRCSPISGHKSVSWYQQVLGQGPQFIFQYYEKEERGRGNFPDRFSARQFPNYSSELNVNALLLGDSALYLCASSLSGYNEQFFGPGTRLTVL.

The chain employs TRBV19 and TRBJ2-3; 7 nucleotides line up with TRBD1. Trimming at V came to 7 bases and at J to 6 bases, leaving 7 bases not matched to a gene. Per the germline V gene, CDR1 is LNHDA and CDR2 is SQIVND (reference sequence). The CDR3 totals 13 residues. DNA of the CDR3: TGTGCCAGTAAACAGGGGATTACGGATACGCAGTATTTT. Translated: CASKQGITDTQYF.

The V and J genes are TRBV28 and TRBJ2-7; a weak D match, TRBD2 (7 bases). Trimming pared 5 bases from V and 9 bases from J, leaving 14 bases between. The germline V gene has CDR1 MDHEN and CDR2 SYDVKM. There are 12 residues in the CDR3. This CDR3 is CASSGGASGQYF. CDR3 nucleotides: TGTGCCAGCAGTGGGGGGGCCTCGGGGCAGTACTTC.

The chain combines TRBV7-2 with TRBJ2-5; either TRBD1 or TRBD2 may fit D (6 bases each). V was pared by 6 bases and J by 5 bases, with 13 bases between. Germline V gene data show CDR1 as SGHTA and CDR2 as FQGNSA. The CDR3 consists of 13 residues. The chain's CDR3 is CASRRGALETQYF. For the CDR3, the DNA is TGTGCCAGCAGGAGGGGGGCCCTGGAGACCCAGTACTTC. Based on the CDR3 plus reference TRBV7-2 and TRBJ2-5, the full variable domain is GAGVSQSPSNKVTEKGKDVELRCDPISGHTALYWYRQSLGQGLEFLIYFQGNSAPDKSGLPSDRFSAERTGGSVSTLTIQRTQQEDSAVYLCASRRGALETQYFGPGTRLLVL.